These 6 T cell receptor beta chains originate from one sample sequenced in a study of blood T cell repertoires in COVID-19 (dated by TCRdb to 2018 to 2020). Libraries came from the immunoSEQ multiplex PCR assay. TCRdb re-hosts the immuneACCESS table, in-frame sequences only. Its copies lack some clones; in the studies checked, an unresolved V gene accounts for under half of them, and the cause for the rest is not known. A total of a few hundred thousand clones appear in this sample, 65% to 90% of them only once. The top ten clonotypes cover roughly 5% of the sample. Sequenced sample: peripheral blood. All receptors derive from a human donor in a cohort sampled during active COVID-19.

By share, this clone counts as medium-sized (0.01 to 0.1%). The chain links TRBV29-1 to TRBJ2-7, with 15 bases that match TRBD2. The V segment lost 6 bases and the J segment 5 bases; nucleotides outside the gene matches: 8. Germline CDR1 and CDR2: SQVTM and ANQGSEA. This CDR3 region has 15 residues. CDR3 DNA: TGCAGCGTCGGGGGACTAGCGGGAGGTTGGGACGAGCAGTACTTC. Protein product: CSVGGLAGGWDEQYF.

This clone was counted only a few times. The V gene is TRBV27, the J gene TRBJ1-2; 7 bases fit TRBD1. The CDR3 consists of 15 residues. V was clipped by 2 bases and J by 3 bases; unmatched bases: 6. The germline V gene has CDR1 MNHEY and CDR2 SMNVEV (reference sequence). The CDR3 DNA is TGTGCCAGCAGTTTAAGGGGGCCGTTTGACTATGGCTACACCTTC. This sequence encodes CASSLRGPFDYGYTF.

This rearrangement joins TRBV2 to TRBJ2-7; 8 bases fit TRBD1. Germline V gene data show CDR1 as SNHLY and CDR2 as FYNNEI. This CDR3 spans 14 amino acids. With 4 bases clipped from V and 3 bases from J, the junction kept 5 bases outside the gene matches. In nucleotides, the CDR3 is TGTGCCAGCAGTGTAGACAGGGGAATCTACGAGCAGTACTTC. Translated: CASSVDRGIYEQYF.

V gene TRBV10-2 combines with J gene TRBJ2-7; 10 nucleotides line up with TRBD2. The CDR3 contains 14 residues. V trimming: 8 bases; J trimming: 3 bases; junction bases outside the gene matches: 7. CDR1 is WSHSY, CDR2 SAAADI, per germline. The CDR3 nucleotides read TGCGCCAGCGCCCCAATAGCGGGGGGCTACGAGCAGTACTTC. It is translated as CASAPIAGGYEQYF.

The chain is built from TRBV6-1 and TRBJ1-5; D uncertain. This CDR3 contains 15 residues. V was clipped by 2 bases and J by 7 bases, with 15 bases between them. CDR1 is MNHNS and CDR2 is SASEGT in the germline V gene. The DNA for the CDR3 is TGTGCCAGCAGTGAATTTGGGGAGGGTGGGCAGCCCCAGCATTTT. Translation gives CASSEFGEGGQPQHF.

The table lists this clone with a few counts. V and J are TRBV5-4 and TRBJ2-7; 9 bases line up with TRBD1. Germline V gene data show CDR1 as SGHNT and CDR2 as YYREEE (reference sequence). J was trimmed by 0 bases and V by 5 bases; bases with no gene match: 6. This CDR3 spans 15 amino acids. DNA of the CDR3: TGTGCCAGCAGTCGGGACAGGGCCCTCTCCTACGAGCAGTACTTC. As protein: CASSRDRALSYEQYF.